This record covers a single T cell receptor beta chain. The sample has other DNA sequences that encode this CDR3 too. The CDR3 loop spans 15 amino acids. The germline V gene has CDR1 SGDLS and CDR2 YYNGEE. The V end lost 3 bases, the J end lost 3 bases, and 13 bases lay between the germline ends. In the authors' workflow: Counts of nucleated cells, estimated from reference gene primer amplification, were obtained. The repertoire was sequenced with immunoSEQ multiplex PCR; TCRdb's copy has only in-frame clones and lacks some. That table is the source of V, J and clone size, and D and trimming were worked out from the DNA. The sample carries about 83,000 clones, roughly 84% recorded once. The sample comes from a study of blood T cell repertoires in COVID-19. Study as a whole: From the United States, Italy and Spain came samples of acute and convalescent COVID-19. The cDNA or gDNA used as material had been derived from T cells, B-cell-depleted T cells, or PBMCs.

This TCR came from a woman of 80 years or more in a cohort sampled during active or convalescent COVID-19. The chain is built from TRBV9 and TRBJ2-1; maybe TRBD2 (5 bases). Sequencing was carried out using peripheral blood. The DNA for the CDR3 is TGTGCCAGCAGCGAGACCGGCGGAGGCTACAATGAGCAGTTCTTC. It encodes CASSETGGGYNEQFF.